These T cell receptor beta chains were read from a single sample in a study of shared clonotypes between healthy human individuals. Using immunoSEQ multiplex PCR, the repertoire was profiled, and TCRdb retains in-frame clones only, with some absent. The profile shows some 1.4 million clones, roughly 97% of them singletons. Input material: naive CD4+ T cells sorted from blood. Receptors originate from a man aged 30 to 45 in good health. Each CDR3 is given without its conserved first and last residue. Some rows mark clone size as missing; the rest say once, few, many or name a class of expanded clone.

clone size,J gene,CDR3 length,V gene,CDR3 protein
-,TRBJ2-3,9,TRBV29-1,SVRSTDTQY
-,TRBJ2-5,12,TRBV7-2,ASSLLAGKETQY
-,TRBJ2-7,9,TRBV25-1,ASSLAYEQY
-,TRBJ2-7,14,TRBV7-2,ASSLEGTSGIYEQY
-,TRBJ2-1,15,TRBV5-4,ASSPTASRGRLNEQF
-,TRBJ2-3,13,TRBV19,ASSSRDRGRDTQY
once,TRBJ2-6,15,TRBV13,ASSIRQGRTGANVLT
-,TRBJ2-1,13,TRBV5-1,ATSLGGSSYNEQF
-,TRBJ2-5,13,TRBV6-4,ASRPSGRVGETQY
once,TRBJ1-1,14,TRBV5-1,ASSLLPRGAETEAF